Only a few counts were recorded for the clone carrying this T cell receptor beta chain. Germline V CDR1 and CDR2: SGHRS, YFSETQ. Trimming pared 4 bases from V and 0 bases from J, leaving 11 bases between. The CDR3 length is 15 residues. This entry comes from a study of blood T cell repertoires in COVID-19. About the study: Collection of acute and convalescent COVID-19 samples took place in the United States, Italy and Spain.

Generated by immunoSEQ multiplex PCR, the TCRdb table keeps only in-frame clones and is missing some. The data contain about 200,000 clones, around 85% of them singletons. Sequenced material: peripheral blood. The chain links TRBV5-1 to TRBJ2-1; D not certain. This TCR was recovered from a woman older than 75 with acute or convalescent COVID-19. The CDR3 sequence: CASSISISSYNEQFF. For the CDR3, the DNA is TGCGCCAGCAGCATTTCTATTAGCTCCTACAATGAGCAGTTCTTC.